Following are 31 T cell receptor beta chains from one sample sequenced in a study of long-term antiretroviral therapy in people with HIV. Survey-level immunoSEQ v3.0 assays were run. Clones were read by immunoSEQ multiplex PCR, and TCRdb kept only the in-frame ones, dropping some. The sample has about 24,000 clones, 81% seen once. This sample comprised unsorted PBMCs, obtained at the start of antiretroviral therapy, before treatment. These receptors were taken from a woman aged 18-29 years with HIV.

The CDR3 region is CASSQEGVVYNEQFF. The CDR3 nucleotides read TGCGCCAGCAGCCAAGAGGGTGTAGTATACAATGAGCAGTTCTTC. J is TRBJ2-1 and V is TRBV4-1, with D unresolved. This CDR3 has 15 amino acids. Germline CDR1 is MGHRA and CDR2 is YSYEKL. Deletions cut 0 bases from V and 4 bases from J, with 10 bases between.

This chain connects TRBV5-1 to TRBJ2-1; 8 bases map to TRBD1. Germline assignment: CDR1 SGHRS and CDR2 YFSETQ. This CDR3 is 16 amino acids long. J gave up 5 bases and V 1 base, and 8 bases lay outside the gene matches. CDR3 sequence (DNA): TGCGCCAGCAGCTTGCAAGGACAGGGTCAGCACAATGAGCAGTTCTTC. Its translation is CASSLQGQGQHNEQFF.

This clone has only one observation. CDR3 sequence: CAEGGVGTEAFF. DNA for the CDR3: TGTGCCGAGGGGGGGGTTGGCACTGAAGCTTTCTTT. This sequence joins TRBV6-1 and TRBJ1-1; possibly TRBD1 for D (6 bases). The V end was cut by 11 bases, the J end by 4 bases, with 14 bases between. This CDR3 spans 12 amino acids. Germline-derived CDR1 and CDR2 are MNHNS and SASEGT.

This sequence joins TRBV7-2 and TRBJ2-1; D gene uncertain. CDR1 is SGHTA and CDR2 is FQGNSA in the germline V gene. V was cut by 1 base and J by 0 bases, with 7 bases left in between. CDR3 length: 15 residues. The CDR3 reads CASSLEASSYNEQFF. The CDR3 DNA reads TGTGCCAGCAGCTTAGAGGCGAGCTCCTACAATGAGCAGTTCTTC.

V usage is TRBV5-8 and J usage is TRBJ2-7; TRBD2 aligns across 9 bases. This CDR3 has 17 amino acids. The germline CDR1 and CDR2 sequences are SGHTS and YDEGEE. After removal of 0 bases from V and 1 base from J, the junction contained 8 bases not matched to a gene. CDR3 in amino acids: CASSLGPTSGYSYEQYF. In DNA form, the CDR3 reads TGTGCCAGCAGCTTGGGGCCCACTAGCGGGTATTCCTACGAGCAGTACTTC. The variable domain in full, completed from reference TRBV5-8 and TRBJ2-7, reads EAGVTQSPTHLIKTRGQQATLRCSPISGHTSVYWYQQALGLGLQFLLWYDEGEERNRGNFPPRFSGRQFPNYSSELNVNALELEDSALYLCASSLGPTSGYSYEQYFGPGTRLTVT.

The chain employs TRBV30 and TRBJ1-1, with 8 bases identical to TRBD1. The CDR3 sequence is 15 residues long. The germline V gene encodes CDR1 GTSNPN and CDR2 SVGIG (reference sequence). The V gene end was trimmed by 2 bases and the J gene end by 0 bases; junction bases not matched to a gene: 5. Written as DNA, the CDR3 is TGTGCCTGGAGTCCACGGGACAGGCTGAACACTGAAGCTTTCTTT. As protein: CAWSPRDRLNTEAFF.

The chain employs TRBV11-3 and TRBJ2-1; TRBD2 matches 16 bases. The V segment lost 1 base and the J segment 9 bases; nucleotides outside the gene matches: 9. The CDR3 is 18 residues long. The germline V gene encodes CDR1 SGHNT and CDR2 YENEEA. The CDR3 region is CASSLVGLAGGPEGEQFF. The CDR3, as DNA: TGTGCCAGCAGCTTAGTGGGACTAGCGGGAGGGCCGGAGGGTGAGCAGTTCTTC. The complete variable domain, with remaining parts taken from reference TRBV11-3 and TRBJ2-1, reads EAGVVQSPRYKIIEKKQPVAFWCNPISGHNTLYWYLQNLGQGPELLIRYENEEAVDDSQLPKDRFSAERLKGVDSTLKIQPAELGDSAVYLCASSLVGLAGGPEGEQFFGPGTRLTVL.

The rearrangement joins TRBV5-1 to TRBJ2-7, with 9 bases matching TRBD2. CDR3 length equals 15 residues. Germline CDR1 is SGHRS and CDR2 is YFSETQ. Trimming removed 1 base from V and 4 bases from J; junction bases left unmatched: 6. CDR3 sequence: CASSLLAGGQYEQYF. The CDR3, as DNA: TGCGCCAGCAGCTTGTTGGCGGGAGGGCAATACGAGCAGTACTTC.

The chain joins TRBV6-6 to TRBJ2-7; D is perhaps TRBD1 or TRBD2 (7 bases each). CDR1 and CDR2 (germline): MNHNY, SVGAGI (reference sequence). The CDR3 covers 14 residues. The ends were cut back, 7 bases at V and 0 bases at J, with 13 bases in the middle. The CDR3 DNA sequence: TGTGCCAGCACCGCGGGGGACAGCTCCTACGAGCAGTACTTC. As protein: CASTAGDSSYEQYF.

The gene calls are TRBV11-2 and TRBJ1-2; maybe TRBD1 (6 bases). Trimming removed 2 bases from V and 6 bases from J, with 13 bases in between. CDR1 SGHAT and CDR2 FQNNGV come from the germline V gene. CDR3 length: 14 residues. CDR3 in amino acids: CASSLRDKRDGYTF. For the CDR3, the DNA is TGTGCCAGCAGCTTAAGGGACAAGCGGGATGGCTACACCTTC.

The genes are TRBV2 and TRBJ1-2; 8 bases fit TRBD1. The CDR3 is 14 amino acids. V lost 4 bases to trimming and J lost 2 bases; unmatched junction nucleotides: 3. CDR1 is SNHLY, CDR2 FYNNEI, per germline. For the CDR3, the DNA is TGTGCCAGCAGTGCCCGACAGGGGAACTATGGCTACACCTTC. Its translation is CASSARQGNYGYTF. The whole variable domain, remainder taken from reference TRBV2 and TRBJ1-2, is EPEVTQTPSHQVTQMGQEVILRCVPISNHLYFYWYRQILGQKVEFLVSFYNNEISEKSEIFDDQFSVERPDGSNFTLKIRSTKLEDSAMYFCASSARQGNYGYTFGSGTRLTVV.

The J gene is TRBJ1-3, the V gene TRBV6-6; 7 nucleotides agree with TRBD1. Per germline, CDR1 MNHNY and CDR2 SVGAGI (reference sequence). The V gene end was trimmed by 5 bases and the J gene end by 6 bases; junction bases not matched to a gene: 10. The CDR3 has 15 amino acids. The CDR3 sequence is CASSRTGVKANTIYF. The DNA for the CDR3 is TGTGCCAGCAGTCGAACAGGGGTTAAGGCAAACACCATATATTTT.

The CDR3, as DNA: TGCGCCAGCAGCTTGACAGGGGCATTCGGCTATGGCTACACCTTC. Amino acid sequence: CASSLTGAFGYGYTF. The chain links TRBV5-1 to TRBJ1-2; 7 nucleotides agree with TRBD1. The junction had 7 bases not matched to a gene; V was cut back by 1 base and J by 4 bases. CDR1 SGHRS and CDR2 YFSETQ come from the germline V gene. The CDR3 totals 15 residues.

The chain employs TRBV2 and TRBJ2-2; D is unresolved. Deletions cut 6 bases from V and 4 bases from J, with 12 bases between. The CDR3 totals 14 residues. Looked up from germline, CDR1 is SNHLY and CDR2 is FYNNEI. This chain's CDR3 is CASSGNLVTGELFF. The CDR3 DNA follows: TGTGCCAGCAGCGGAAACCTAGTCACCGGGGAGCTGTTTTTT.

The rearrangement links TRBV28 to TRBJ1-1; possibly TRBD1 for D (6 bases). Trimming removed 3 bases from V and 10 bases from J, with 12 bases in between. In germline, CDR1 is MDHEN, CDR2 SYDVKM. The CDR3 has 12 amino acids. CDR3 coding DNA: TGTGCCAGCAGTTTCGGACAGTCGAGAGCTTTCTTT. This translates into CASSFGQSRAFF.

The genes are TRBV11-2 and TRBJ1-6; D call uncertain. Germline V gene lookup returns CDR1 SGHAT and CDR2 FQNNGV. The length of the CDR3 is 17 residues. V lost 0 bases to trimming and J lost 0 bases, with 9 bases between them. The chain's CDR3 is CASSLDPPGSYNSPLHF. CDR3 nucleotide sequence: TGTGCCAGCAGCTTAGACCCGCCAGGCTCCTATAATTCACCCCTCCACTTT.

The chain joins TRBV5-6 to TRBJ2-5; no clear D gene. Trimming took 0 bases from V and 5 from J, leaving 5 bases between them. CDR3 length equals 12 residues. Per germline, CDR1 SGHDT and CDR2 YYEEEE. The CDR3 bases are TGTGCCAGCAGCTTGGACGGGGAGACCCAGTACTTC. Translating gives CASSLDGETQYF.

The chain recombines TRBV18 with TRBJ1-2, with D tentatively TRBD1 (5 bases). V lost 5 bases and J 5 bases, leaving 15 bases between the germline ends. CDR1 is KGHSH, CDR2 LQKENI, per germline. The CDR3 is 14 residues long. DNA of the CDR3: TGTGCCAGCTCATGGGACGCCGTACGATATGGCTACACCTTC. It encodes CASSWDAVRYGYTF.

The chain links TRBV29-1 to TRBJ1-1; D is unclear. The length of the CDR3 is 11 residues. Per germline, CDR1 SQVTM and CDR2 ANQGSEA. Trimming removed 7 bases at V and 5 bases at J, with 11 bases between. The CDR3, as DNA: TGCAGCGGTGTAACGGATACTGAAGCTTTCTTT. Its translation: CSGVTDTEAFF.

The chain uses TRBV9 and TRBJ2-7; D is unresolved. There are 14 residues in the CDR3. Trimming took 0 bases from V and 0 from J, leaving 7 bases between them. Per the germline V gene, CDR1 is SGDLS and CDR2 is YYNGEE. CDR3 coding DNA: TGTGCCAGCAGCGTAGATAGCCGCTCCTACGAGCAGTACTTC. It yields the protein CASSVDSRSYEQYF. The full variable domain, rest sourced from reference TRBV9 and TRBJ2-7, is DSGVTQTPKHLITATGQRVTLRCSPRSGDLSVYWYQQSLDQGLQFLIQYYNGEERAKGNILERFSAQQFPDLHSELNLSSLELGDSALYFCASSVDSRSYEQYFGPGTRLTVT.

The chain links TRBV30 to TRBJ1-2; no reliable D call. This CDR3 region has 13 residues. CDR1 is GTSNPN and CDR2 is SVGIG in the germline V gene (reference sequence). The V gene lost 4 bases and the J gene lost 1 base, with 10 bases spanning the gap. CDR3 residues: CAWNANHNYGYTF. CDR3 DNA sequence: TGTGCCTGGAACGCAAACCATAACTATGGCTACACCTTC.

Sample share makes this clone medium-sized (0.01 to 0.1%). The chain recombines TRBV7-9 with TRBJ1-1; 8 bases align to TRBD1. The CDR3 has 13 amino acids. V lost 5 bases and J lost 4; bases outside the gene matches: 3. Germline V gene lookup returns CDR1 SEHNR and CDR2 FQNEAQ (reference sequence). As DNA, the CDR3 is TGTGCCAGCAGCGATACAGGGGGCACTGAAGCTTTCTTT. It encodes CASSDTGGTEAFF.

This clone showed up just a few times. This chain joins TRBV28 and TRBJ1-2; TRBD1 aligns across 8 bases. This CDR3 contains 13 residues. Germline-derived CDR1 and CDR2 are MDHEN and SYDVKM. Germline trimming cut 5 bases from V and 8 bases from J; bases unmatched to any gene: 7. For the CDR3, the DNA is TGTGCCAGCAGTCCCGGACAGGGAGGCGGCTACACCTTC. Translating it yields CASSPGQGGGYTF.

The sample holds one count of this clone. The V call is TRBV28, the J call TRBJ1-6; D call uncertain. This CDR3 has 17 amino acids. Germline CDR1 and CDR2: MDHEN and SYDVKM. The ends were cut back, 2 bases at V and 4 bases at J, with 15 bases in the middle. CDR3 sequence: CASSLIEEGGYNSPLHF. The DNA for the CDR3 is TGTGCCAGCAGTTTAATAGAGGAGGGAGGTTATAATTCACCCCTCCACTTT.

The rearrangement uses TRBV28 and TRBJ1-4; D gene unclear. V was trimmed by 5 bases and J by 12 bases, leaving 10 bases between them. There are 11 residues in the CDR3. Per germline, CDR1 MDHEN and CDR2 SYDVKM. The CDR3 DNA sequence: TGTGCCAGCAGTGGATATTACGAACTGTTTTTT. This codes for CASSGYYELFF.

This clone was detected once. This rearrangement joins TRBV5-6 to TRBJ2-7, with 8 bases lining up with TRBD1. The germline V gene has CDR1 SGHDT and CDR2 YYEEEE. Germline trimming cut 2 bases from V and 4 bases from J; bases unmatched to any gene: 8. This CDR3 is 15 amino acids long. CDR3 residues: CASSFGQGAWYEQYF. The DNA for the CDR3 is TGTGCCAGCAGCTTCGGGCAGGGGGCCTGGTACGAGCAGTACTTC.

The CDR3 DNA reads TGTGCCATCAGTGAGTCGACAGCGCGAAACTCCTACAATGAGCAGTTCTTC. This gives the protein CAISESTARNSYNEQFF. The gene calls are TRBV10-3 and TRBJ2-1; a weak D match, TRBD1 (5 bases). This CDR3 has 17 amino acids. The V gene's germline CDR1 is ENHRY and CDR2 SYGVKD. The germline V and J ends were trimmed by 0 bases and 0 bases, with 12 bases remaining between them.

This chain joins TRBV5-1 and TRBJ2-7; no clear D gene. Germline V lookup: CDR1 SGHRS, CDR2 YFSETQ. The CDR3 contains 14 residues. Trimming left V 0 bases short and J 0 bases short, with 7 bases between. The CDR3 sequence: CASSLAVGSYEQYF. CDR3 coding DNA: TGCGCCAGCAGCTTGGCCGTCGGCTCCTACGAGCAGTACTTC.

The chain joins TRBV27 to TRBJ2-1, with no clear D. CDR3 length equals 17 residues. The V end lost 3 bases, the J end lost 8 bases, and 23 bases lay between the germline ends. CDR1 MNHEY and CDR2 SMNVEV come from the germline V gene (reference sequence). The CDR3 DNA reads TGTGCCAGCAGTTTTAGTGGAGCTCAAAAGGGTTCCGATGAGCAGTTCTTC. This sequence encodes CASSFSGAQKGSDEQFF.

V gene TRBV6-6 combines with J gene TRBJ1-4; D is unresolved. Deletions cut 2 bases from V and 0 bases from J, with 7 bases between. The germline V gene has CDR1 MNHNY and CDR2 SVGAGI (reference sequence). CDR3 length: 15 amino acids. The DNA of the CDR3 is TGTGCCAGCAGTTACACCCAGCCAACTAATGAAAAACTGTTTTTT. It codes for CASSYTQPTNEKLFF.

This clone has only one observation. The rearrangement links TRBV9 to TRBJ2-3; 7 nucleotides agree with TRBD1. CDR1 is SGDLS and CDR2 is YYNGEE in the germline V gene. The CDR3 extends over 15 amino acids. J lost 6 bases, V lost 0 bases, and 7 bases had no gene match. The CDR3 nucleotides read TGTGCCAGCAGCGTAGGAACAGGGGCGAAGGATACGCAGTATTTT. Translated, it gives CASSVGTGAKDTQYF.